The entry that follows covers one TCR beta chain sequence. V lost 0 bases and J 0 bases, leaving 8 bases between the germline ends. The CDR3 sequence is 16 residues long. CDR1 LNHNV and CDR2 YYDKDF come from the germline V gene (reference sequence). Indicated treatment: randomized to nivolumab then ipilimumab (arm A) or the reverse (arm B). This specimen comes from a study of sequential checkpoint blockade in melanoma. Assay used: immunoSEQ multiplex PCR; TCRdb lists only in-frame clones, some missing. The table includes about 18,000 clones, less than 30% detected once. The gene calls are TRBV15 and TRBJ2-2; unclear D gene. The TCR was taken from a human donor with melanoma. Sequenced here: tumor tissue (inferred from file names), sampled from a patient given nivolumab and ipilimumab in sequence. The CDR3 here is CATSRDNRANTGELFF. CDR3 bases: TGTGCCACCAGCAGAGATAACAGAGCGAACACCGGGGAGCTGTTTTTT.